This TCR beta chain was observed in a study of blood T cell repertoires in COVID-19. Participant ages covered about 18 to 89 years across about 25 US areas. Allocation to cohorts depended on clinical history reported by the participants. Cohort 3 donors counted as recovered after two negative PCRs, clearance, or resolved symptoms. Per the germline V gene, CDR1 is MNHEY and CDR2 is SVGAGI. Trimming removed 8 bases at V and 5 bases at J, with 18 bases between. This CDR3 region has 14 residues. Per the original data handling: Estimation of nucleated cell counts was performed using reference gene primer amplification. The protocol was immunoSEQ multiplex PCR, while the TCRdb copy is restricted to in-frame clones and leaves out a portion. For V, J and clone size, that table is used; D and trimming come from the DNA. The sample contains 330,000 or so clones, over 70% of which appear only once.

The clonotype originates from a man aged 25-45 years who had recovered from COVID-19. Material for sequencing was PBMCs or T cells enriched from blood (not recorded which). The chain has TRBV6-5 and TRBJ1-1; perhaps TRBD1 as D (5 bases). The CDR3 region is CASPWGGPGTEAFF. CDR3 DNA: TGTGCCAGCCCGTGGGGGGGACCAGGGACTGAAGCTTTCTTT.